Below are 5 T cell receptor beta chains sequenced from a single sample in a study of identical twins. TCRdb re-analysed the 5' RACE reads in MiXCR, keeping a single row per CDR3 protein. Of approximately 410,000 distinct CDR3 sequences listed, approximately 18% are singletons. The sequenced sample consisted of naive T cells sorted from blood. These receptors were obtained from a man over 45 in good health.

The table lists this clonotype with many counts. This rearrangement joins TRBV29-1 to TRBJ2-1, with 12 nucleotides matching TRBD1. This CDR3 is 14 amino acids long. The trim removed 6 bases at V and 8 bases at J, leaving 8 bases unmatched. Germline V gene lookup returns CDR1 SQVTM and CDR2 ANQGSEA. The CDR3 is CSVAGQGARDEQFF. The CDR3 nucleotides are TGCAGCGTGGCGGGACAGGGGGCGCGGGATGAGCAGTTCTTC.

The CDR3 DNA sequence: TGCGCCAGCAGCCAAGATTCAAGGGGCAATAGCGAGCAGTACTTC. Translating it yields CASSQDSRGNSEQYF. The gene calls are TRBV4-3 and TRBJ2-7; tentatively, D is TRBD1 (5 bases). V shed 0 bases and J shed 6 bases, with 15 bases lying between them. In germline, CDR1 is LGHNA, CDR2 YSLEER. The CDR3 is 15 residues long.

This clonotype was detected only a few times. V gene TRBV12-3 or TRBV12-4 combines with J gene TRBJ2-3; perhaps TRBD2 as D (5 bases). Trimming took off 7 bases at V and 0 bases at J, with 23 bases between the two ends. There are 18 residues in the CDR3. The CDR3 nucleotides read TGTGCCAGCATCACCACCGAGACTATCTACCCTAGCACAGATACGCAGTATTTT. Protein product: CASITTETIYPSTDTQYF.

This clonotype was observed a handful of times. The chain employs TRBV7-9 and TRBJ1-1; TRBD1 is a possible D gene (6 bases). Between the trimmed V and J ends, which lost 5 bases and 5 bases, there was a span of 18 bases. The CDR3 runs 15 residues. Germline V CDR1 and CDR2: SEHNR, FQNEAQ (reference sequence). The CDR3 bases are TGTGCCAGCAGCGGCACAGGGAAGAGAAGGACTGAAGCTTTCTTT. As protein: CASSGTGKRRTEAFF. The full variable domain, with the rest looked up from reference TRBV7-9 and TRBJ1-1, is DTGVSQNPRHKITKRGQNVTFRCDPISEHNRLYWYRQTLGQGPEFLTYFQNEAQLEKSRLLSDRFSAERPKGSFSTLEIQRTEQGDSAMYLCASSGTGKRRTEAFFGQGTRLTVV.

This clonotype was seen more than once but under ten times. V gene TRBV19 combines with J gene TRBJ2-2; D possibly uses TRBD1 or TRBD2 (5 bases each). CDR1 is LNHDA, CDR2 SQIVND, per germline (reference sequence). CDR3 length equals 16 residues. The ends were cut back, 6 bases at V and 5 bases at J, with 19 bases in the middle. The CDR3 bases are TGTGCCAGTAGAACCGGGACGGTGGGAGCGACCGGGGAGCTGTTTTTT. Translated: CASRTGTVGATGELFF.